This T cell receptor (beta chain) came from a study of cytomegalovirus exposure and HLA in healthy donors. Findings and caveats of the study: Rare sequences made up most TCRs, while some public TCRs were found in many donors. Overall, around 150 TCR beta chains were annotated as cytomegalovirus-associated.

Regarding this clone: Antigen specificity is unknown.

The protocol was immunoSEQ multiplex PCR, while the TCRdb copy is restricted to in-frame clones and leaves out a portion. The sample yields about 170,000 clones, roughly 86% seen once. This receptor was obtained from a man aged 18 to 29 in good health and CMV-seropositive. Sequences were obtained from PBMCs.

The CDR3 region is CASSQISGRNYEQYF. CDR3 nucleotide sequence: TGTGCCAGCAGTCAGATTAGCGGGAGGAACTACGAGCAGTACTTC. The chain uses TRBV6-1 and TRBJ2-7; 10 bases match TRBD2. The CDR3 totals 15 residues. Germline V gives CDR1 MNHNS, CDR2 SASEGT. J lost 3 bases, V lost 5 bases, and 7 bases had no gene match.